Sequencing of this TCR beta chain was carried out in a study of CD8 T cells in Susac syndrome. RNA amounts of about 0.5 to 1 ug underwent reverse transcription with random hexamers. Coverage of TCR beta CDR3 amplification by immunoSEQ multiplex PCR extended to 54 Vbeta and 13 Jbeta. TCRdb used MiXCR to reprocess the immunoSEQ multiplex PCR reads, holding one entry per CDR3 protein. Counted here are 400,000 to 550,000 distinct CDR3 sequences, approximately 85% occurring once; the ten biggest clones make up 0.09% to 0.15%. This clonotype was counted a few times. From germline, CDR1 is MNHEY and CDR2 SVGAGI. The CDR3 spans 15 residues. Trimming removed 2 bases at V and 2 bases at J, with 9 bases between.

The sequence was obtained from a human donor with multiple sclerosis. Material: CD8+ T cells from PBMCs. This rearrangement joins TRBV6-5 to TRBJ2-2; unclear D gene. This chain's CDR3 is CASSYSPTNTGELFF. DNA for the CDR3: TGTGCCAGCAGTTACAGCCCCACTAACACCGGGGAGCTGTTTTTT.